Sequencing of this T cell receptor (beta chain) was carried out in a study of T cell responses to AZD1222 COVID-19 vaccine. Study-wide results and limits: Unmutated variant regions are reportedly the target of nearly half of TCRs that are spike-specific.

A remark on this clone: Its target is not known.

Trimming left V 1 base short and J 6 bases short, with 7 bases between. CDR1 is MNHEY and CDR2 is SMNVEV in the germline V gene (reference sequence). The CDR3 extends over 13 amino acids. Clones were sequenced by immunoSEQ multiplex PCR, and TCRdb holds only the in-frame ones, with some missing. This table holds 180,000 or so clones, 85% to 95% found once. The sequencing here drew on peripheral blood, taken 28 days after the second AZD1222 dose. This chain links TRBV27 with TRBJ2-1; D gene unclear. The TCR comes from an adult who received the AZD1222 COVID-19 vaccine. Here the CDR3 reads CASSLYLPNEQFF. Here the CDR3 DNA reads TGTGCCAGCAGTTTATATCTTCCCAATGAGCAGTTCTTC.